Listed below are T cell receptor beta chains from one sample, sequenced in a study of T cell responses to AZD1222 COVID-19 vaccine. Profiled with immunoSEQ multiplex PCR; TCRdb holds only in-frame clones, not every one. The data contain around 100,000 clones, approximately 92% of them singletons. The sequencing here drew on peripheral blood, taken on day 0 of AZD1222 vaccination. The receptor set was obtained from an adult in good health. Each CDR3 is given without its conserved first and last residue. A D gene is named only where the DNA matches it firmly. A clone size is listed for some rows: how often the clone was seen (once, few, many), or a class if it is expanded.

clone_size	d_call	v_call	j_call	cdr3_length	cdr3_aa
.	TRBD1	TRBV6-2/TRBV6-3	TRBJ1-5	16	ASSYSILGRGEDQPQH
few	TRBD2	TRBV7-3	TRBJ2-6	15	ASSPTGGSSGANVLT
.	.	TRBV27	TRBJ2-7	12	ASSLKPSVNEQY
.	TRBD2	TRBV7-2	TRBJ2-1	12	ASSSTAGYNEQF
.	.	TRBV18	TRBJ2-4	13	ASSPVRLEKNIQY
.	.	TRBV4-3	TRBJ2-1	14	ASSQDTLAKYNEQF
.	TRBD1	TRBV29-1	TRBJ2-3	12	SEWDRGRVDTQY
.	TRBD1	TRBV7-2	TRBJ2-7	11	ASSGGQGYEQY
.	.	TRBV30	TRBJ1-6	11	AWSRDTNSPLH
.	.	TRBV5-1	TRBJ1-3	10	ASSLDGNTIY
.	.	TRBV11-2	TRBJ2-3	11	ASTQGGGDTQY
.	TRBD2	TRBV3-1/TRBV3-2	TRBJ2-7	13	ASSQGLAGDREQY
.	.	TRBV4-2	TRBJ2-3	14	ASSQERTGQGDTQY
.	.	TRBV19	TRBJ1-5	13	ASSIRGEGNQPQH
.	.	TRBV11-2	TRBJ1-6	10	ASSPERSPLH
.	.	TRBV6-2/TRBV6-3	TRBJ2-6	15	ASSPTGRHSGANVLT
.	.	TRBV19	TRBJ1-2	14	ASSITGQGPNYGYT
few	.	TRBV5-1	TRBJ2-7	13	ASSPGGGTPGEQY
.	.	TRBV5-1	TRBJ1-2	13	ASSTGALPNYGYT
.	.	TRBV4-2	TRBJ1-6	16	ASSQDGRGAGHNSPLH
.	TRBD1	TRBV28	TRBJ1-1	13	ASSFLDRGRTEAF
.	.	TRBV18	TRBJ2-3	15	ASSHDLGGGPTDTQY
.	TRBD1	TRBV5-6	TRBJ1-1	13	ASSLGTGMNTEAF
few	TRBD1	TRBV28	TRBJ1-5	13	ATWGGQGRNQPQH
.	.	TRBV6-1	TRBJ1-2	13	ASSDRGPPLYGYT
.	.	TRBV5-1	TRBJ1-3	13	ASSLGGGGGNTIY